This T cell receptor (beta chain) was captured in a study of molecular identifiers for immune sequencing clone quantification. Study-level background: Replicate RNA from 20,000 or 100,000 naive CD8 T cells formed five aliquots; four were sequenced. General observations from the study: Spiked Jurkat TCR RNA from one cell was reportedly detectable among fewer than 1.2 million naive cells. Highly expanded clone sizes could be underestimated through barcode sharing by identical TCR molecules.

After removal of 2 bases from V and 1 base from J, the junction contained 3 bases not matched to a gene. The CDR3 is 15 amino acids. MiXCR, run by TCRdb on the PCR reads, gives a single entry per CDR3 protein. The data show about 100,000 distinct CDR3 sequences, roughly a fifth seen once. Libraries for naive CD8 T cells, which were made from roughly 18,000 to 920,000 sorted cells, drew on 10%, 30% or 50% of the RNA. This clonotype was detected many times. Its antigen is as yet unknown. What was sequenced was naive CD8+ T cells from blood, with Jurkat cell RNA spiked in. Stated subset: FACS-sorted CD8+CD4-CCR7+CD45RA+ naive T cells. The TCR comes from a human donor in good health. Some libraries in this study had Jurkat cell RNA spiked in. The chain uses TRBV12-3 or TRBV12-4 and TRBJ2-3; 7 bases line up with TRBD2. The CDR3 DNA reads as TGTGCCAGCAGTTTACTAGCGGACCGCACAGATACGCAGTATTTT. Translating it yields CASSLLADRTDTQYF.